A single sample gave rise to the 20 T cell receptor beta chains below, sequenced in a study of T cell responses to AZD1222 COVID-19 vaccine. The method was immunoSEQ multiplex PCR; TCRdb's version includes in-frame clones alone and lacks a portion of them. The table shows about 150,000 clones, with 80% to 95% occurring only once. Sequenced material: peripheral blood, taken 28 days after the second AZD1222 dose. The origin of the receptors is an adult who received the AZD1222 COVID-19 vaccine.

J is TRBJ2-5 and V is TRBV7-9, with 7 nucleotides matching TRBD1. Per germline, CDR1 SEHNR and CDR2 FQNEAQ (reference sequence). There are 16 residues in the CDR3. V gave up 8 bases and J gave up 0 bases; unmatched junction bases: 12. The CDR3 sequence: CASRLDRAVNQETQYF. The CDR3 DNA sequence: TGTGCCAGCCGATTAGACAGGGCGGTCAACCAAGAGACCCAGTACTTC. Together with reference TRBV7-9 and TRBJ2-5, the CDR3 gives the full variable domain: DTGVSQNPRHKITKRGQNVTFRCDPISEHNRLYWYRQTLGQGPEFLTYFQNEAQLEKSRLLSDRFSAERPKGSFSTLEIQRTEQGDSAMYLCASRLDRAVNQETQYFGPGTRLLVL.

This chain uses TRBV20-1 with TRBJ1-5; D possibly corresponds to TRBD1 (5 bases). The CDR3 has 12 amino acids. Germline CDR1 reads DFQATT; CDR2 reads SNEGSKA (reference sequence). V was shortened by 6 bases and J by 5 bases, with 11 bases between the two germline ends. CDR3 DNA sequence: TGCAGTGCAAGTAGGGGCGATCAGCCCCAGCATTTT. Translated, it gives CSASRGDQPQHF.

This CDR3 is CASSFGRPNEKLFF. CDR3 DNA sequence: TGCGCCAGCAGCTTTGGACGGCCTAATGAAAAACTGTTTTTT. This rearrangement joins TRBV5-1 to TRBJ1-4; D gene uncertain. CDR3 length equals 14 residues. V was pared by 2 bases and J by 3 bases, with 8 bases between. Per germline, CDR1 SGHRS and CDR2 YFSETQ. Full variable domain (outside the CDR3, taken from reference TRBV5-1 and TRBJ1-4): KAGVTQTPRYLIKTRGQQVTLSCSPISGHRSVSWYQQTPGQGLQFLFEYFSETQRNKGNFPGRFSGRQFSNSRSEMNVSTLELGDSALYLCASSFGRPNEKLFFGSGTQLSVL.

The J gene is TRBJ1-2, the V gene TRBV4-2, with D possibly being TRBD1 (5 bases). This CDR3 region has 14 residues. The V end lost 1 base, the J end lost 4 bases, and 10 bases lay between the germline ends. From germline, CDR1 is LGHNA and CDR2 YNFKEQ. CDR3 loop: CASSQVGAVYGYTF. In DNA, the CDR3 is TGTGCCAGCAGCCAAGTAGGGGCGGTCTATGGCTACACCTTC.

The chain employs TRBV9 and TRBJ2-3; the match to TRBD2 covers 8 bases. CDR1 SGDLS and CDR2 YYNGEE come from the germline V gene. The V gene end was trimmed by 7 bases and the J gene end by 3 bases; junction bases not matched to a gene: 13. The CDR3 covers 16 residues. The CDR3 loop is CASGAEAGDLTDTQYF. As DNA, the CDR3 is TGTGCCAGCGGAGCAGAAGCGGGAGATTTGACAGATACGCAGTATTTT. The whole variable domain, filled in from reference TRBV9 and TRBJ2-3, reads DSGVTQTPKHLITATGQRVTLRCSPRSGDLSVYWYQQSLDQGLQFLIQYYNGEERAKGNILERFSAQQFPDLHSELNLSSLELGDSALYFCASGAEAGDLTDTQYFGPGTRLTVL.

Details on this clone: The same CDR3 can be traced to other DNA sequences in this sample. The genes are TRBV28 and TRBJ1-2, with D unclear. The CDR3 loop spans 12 amino acids. V lost 3 bases and J 4 bases, leaving 6 bases between the germline ends. In germline, CDR1 is MDHEN, CDR2 SYDVKM. The CDR3, as DNA: TGTGCCAGCAGTTTGGAAGGCTATGGCTACACCTTC. The encoded protein is CASSLEGYGYTF.

The chain links TRBV6-5 to TRBJ1-6; D gene uncertain. V shed 7 bases and J shed 6 bases, with 16 bases lying between them. Germline CDR1 is MNHEY and CDR2 is SVGAGI. The CDR3 covers 15 residues. CDR3 DNA sequence: TGTGCCAGCATGGTTGGTGGGAGGATTAATTCACCCCTCCACTTT. Encoded protein: CASMVGGRINSPLHF.

The chain combines TRBV28 with TRBJ1-2; D not resolved. The germline V and J ends were trimmed by 2 bases and 3 bases, with 4 bases remaining between them. Germline assignment: CDR1 MDHEN and CDR2 SYDVKM. The CDR3 contains 12 residues. This CDR3 reads CASSLVDYGYTF. In DNA, the CDR3 is TGTGCCAGCAGTTTAGTGGACTATGGCTACACCTTC.

J is TRBJ2-2 and V is TRBV5-8, with unresolved D. Germline values: CDR1 SGHTS, CDR2 YDEGEE. Trimming cost V 2 bases and J 5 bases, with 7 bases left between them. The CDR3 sequence is 13 residues long. The CDR3, as DNA: TGTGCCAGCAGCTTCGAAAAGACCGGGGAGCTGTTTTTT. Translated, it gives CASSFEKTGELFF.

V usage is TRBV9 and J usage is TRBJ2-7; 9 nucleotides match TRBD1. Per germline, CDR1 SGDLS and CDR2 YYNGEE. With V trimmed by 4 bases and J by 3 bases, 5 bases remained unmatched. The CDR3 runs to 14 residues. CDR3 DNA sequence: TGTGCCAGCAGCCCACCGACAGGGGGCTACGAGCAGTACTTC. Its translation: CASSPPTGGYEQYF. Filled out from reference TRBV9 and TRBJ2-7, the complete variable domain reads DSGVTQTPKHLITATGQRVTLRCSPRSGDLSVYWYQQSLDQGLQFLIQYYNGEERAKGNILERFSAQQFPDLHSELNLSSLELGDSALYFCASSPPTGGYEQYFGPGTRLTVT.

This clone has ten or more counts. The V and J genes are TRBV2 and TRBJ2-1; TRBD2 agrees at 7 bases. The J segment lost 8 bases and the V segment lost 1 base, leaving 8 bases of the junction unmatched. The CDR3 runs 15 residues. Per the germline V gene, CDR1 is SNHLY and CDR2 is FYNNEI. Here the CDR3 reads CASSEGTRAEYEQFF. The DNA of the CDR3 is TGTGCCAGCAGTGAAGGGACTAGGGCTGAGTATGAGCAGTTCTTC.

This clone was seen only a few times. The chain employs TRBV6-5 and TRBJ1-5; D is unresolved. The length of the CDR3 is 15 residues. CDR1 MNHEY and CDR2 SVGAGI come from the germline V gene. Trimming pared 6 bases from V and 2 bases from J, leaving 14 bases between. In nucleotides, the CDR3 is TGTGCCAGCAGAAGGACCGCCGAGGGCAATCAGCCCCAGCATTTT. This sequence encodes CASRRTAEGNQPQHF.

The rearrangement links TRBV28 to TRBJ1-1; D remains ambiguous. V lost 3 bases, J lost 1 base, and 15 bases lay in between. This CDR3 has 16 amino acids. Germline-derived CDR1 and CDR2 are MDHEN and SYDVKM. The DNA of the CDR3 is TGTGCCAGCAGTTTTAGTTGGGAGGACCGGAACACTGAAGCTTTCTTT. Translation: CASSFSWEDRNTEAFF.

J is TRBJ1-4 and V is TRBV5-1; no reliable D call. The germline CDR1 and CDR2 sequences are SGHRS and YFSETQ. Trimming removed 3 bases at V and 8 bases at J, with 8 bases between. The CDR3 has 12 amino acids. The CDR3 reads CASSSIGEKLFF. For the CDR3, the DNA is TGCGCCAGCAGCTCGATAGGAGAAAAACTGTTTTTT.

The chain links TRBV6-6 to TRBJ2-7; 11 nucleotides agree with TRBD2. Germline V gives CDR1 MNHNY, CDR2 SVGAGI (reference sequence). The CDR3 is 15 amino acids. Losses at the gene ends were 4 bases for V and 3 bases for J; bases not matched to a gene: 5. The DNA of the CDR3 is TGTGCCAGCAGTTCGACGACTAGCGGGATCTACGAGCAGTACTTC. This translates into CASSSTTSGIYEQYF.

The chain joins TRBV3-1 (or the pseudogene TRBV3-2) to TRBJ1-5, with a tentative D call TRBD1 (6 bases). V lost 0 bases and J lost 6, with 9 bases in between. CDR3 length equals 14 residues. Germline V gene data show CDR1 as LGHDT and CDR2 as YNNKEL (reference sequence). The CDR3 sequence is CASSQDIRGQPQHF. CDR3 DNA: TGTGCCAGCAGCCAAGATATCAGGGGTCAGCCCCAGCATTTT.

The chain couples TRBV5-1 to TRBJ1-6; D is unresolved. The CDR3 extends over 15 amino acids. The germline CDR1 and CDR2 sequences are SGHRS and YFSETQ. V lost 4 bases, J lost 8 bases, and 16 bases lay in between. CDR3 region: CASSRSPGEDSPLHF. The CDR3 DNA is TGCGCCAGCAGCCGCAGCCCCGGGGAGGATTCACCCCTCCACTTT.

The count of this clone is one. The CDR3 DNA sequence: TGTGCCAGCAGGAGCAACACCGGGGAGCTGTTTTTT. Protein sequence: CASRSNTGELFF. The chain employs TRBV28 and TRBJ2-2; no clear D. The CDR3 is 12 amino acids. V gave up 6 bases and J gave up 2 bases, with 4 bases separating them. From germline, CDR1 is MDHEN and CDR2 SYDVKM.

The J gene is TRBJ2-2, the V gene TRBV10-3; no clear D gene. Germline-derived CDR1 and CDR2 are ENHRY and SYGVKD. The CDR3 is 13 residues long. Deletions cut 0 bases from V and 4 bases from J, with 3 bases between. The CDR3 loop reads CAISESVTGELFF. CDR3 nucleotides: TGTGCCATCAGTGAGTCGGTCACCGGGGAGCTGTTTTTT.

The chain combines TRBV5-8 with TRBJ1-2; D is unresolved. The CDR3 contains 15 residues. Per the germline V gene, CDR1 is SGHTS and CDR2 is YDEGEE. V was clipped by 1 base and J by 2 bases, with 12 bases between them. The CDR3 DNA is TGTGCCAGCAGCTTGTATTTCGCAGAGAACTATGGCTACACCTTC. Protein product: CASSLYFAENYGYTF.